This T cell receptor beta chain comes out of a study of breast tumors, draining lymph nodes, adjacent tissues. Findings and caveats of the study: Tumors had less TCR diversity than lymph nodes, more than nontumor tissue. That most tumor T cells come from lymph nodes remained unproven.

TCRdb reprocessed the multiplex PCR reads with MiXCR, giving one entry per CDR3 protein. The sample records hundreds of thousands of distinct CDR3 sequences, roughly 32% being singletons. Axillary draining lymph nodes of breast cancer patients supplied the node samples. Germline values: CDR1 KGHDR, CDR2 SFDVKD. CDR3 size: 15 residues. V was clipped by 4 bases and J by 4 bases, with 13 bases between them. This clonotype came up many times. No antigen is known for it. The rearrangement links TRBV24-1 to TRBJ1-5, with D maybe TRBD1 (5 bases). Source material: axillary lymph node tissue. The receptor was isolated from a female donor with breast cancer. Some clones in this sample may be carry-over from other donors' samples. CDR3 bases: TGTGCCACCAGTGAGACGGGACGGAGTAATCAGCCCCAGCATTTT. Protein: CATSETGRSNQPQHF.